This TCR beta chain comes out of a study of identifying expanded T cells in peripheral blood. Germline loops: CDR1 SEHNR, CDR2 FQNEAQ (reference sequence). The CDR3 has 14 amino acids. Between the trimmed V and J ends, which lost 6 bases and 2 bases, there was a span of 11 bases. About this clone itself: The antigen is not known.

The study's findings and limits: Variance in clone template counts between approximately 2-week samples significantly increased with total template count across all healthy donors.

TCRdb's table, derived via immunoSEQ multiplex PCR, lists solely in-frame clones and lacks some. The repertoire includes around 100,000 clones, 80% to 90% of them detected once, and about 6% sits in the top ten. Collection occurred without any documented infections or immune events in donors. The chain uses TRBV7-9 and TRBJ2-1; D is ambiguous. Sequenced input: blood. This TCR derives from a person aged 18-70 years in good health. CDR3 protein: CASSLQRPYNEQFF. The CDR3 nucleotides are TGTGCCAGCAGTCTACAGCGTCCCTACAATGAGCAGTTCTTC.